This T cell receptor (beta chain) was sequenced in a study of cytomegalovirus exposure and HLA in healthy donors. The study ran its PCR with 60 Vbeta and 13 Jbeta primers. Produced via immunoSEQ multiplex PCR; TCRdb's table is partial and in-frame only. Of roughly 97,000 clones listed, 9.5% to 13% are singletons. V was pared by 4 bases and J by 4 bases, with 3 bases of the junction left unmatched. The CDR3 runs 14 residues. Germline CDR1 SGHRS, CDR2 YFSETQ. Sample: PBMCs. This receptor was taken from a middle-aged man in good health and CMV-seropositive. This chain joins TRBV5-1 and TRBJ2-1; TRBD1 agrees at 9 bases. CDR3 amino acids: CASSTGQGYNEQFF. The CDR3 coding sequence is TGCGCCAGCAGCACGGGACAGGGTTACAATGAGCAGTTCTTC.